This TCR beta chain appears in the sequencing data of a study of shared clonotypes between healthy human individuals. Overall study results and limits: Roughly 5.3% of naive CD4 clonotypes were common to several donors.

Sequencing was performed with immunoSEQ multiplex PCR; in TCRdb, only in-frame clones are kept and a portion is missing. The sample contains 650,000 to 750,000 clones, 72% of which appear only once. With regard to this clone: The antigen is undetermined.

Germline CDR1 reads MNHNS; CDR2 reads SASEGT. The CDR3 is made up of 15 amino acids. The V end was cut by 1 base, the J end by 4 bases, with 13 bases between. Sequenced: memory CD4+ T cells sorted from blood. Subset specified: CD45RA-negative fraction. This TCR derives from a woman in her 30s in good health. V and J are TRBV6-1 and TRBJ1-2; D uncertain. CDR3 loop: CASSEGVERSYGYTF. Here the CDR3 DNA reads TGTGCCAGCAGTGAAGGAGTGGAGAGGAGCTATGGCTACACCTTC.